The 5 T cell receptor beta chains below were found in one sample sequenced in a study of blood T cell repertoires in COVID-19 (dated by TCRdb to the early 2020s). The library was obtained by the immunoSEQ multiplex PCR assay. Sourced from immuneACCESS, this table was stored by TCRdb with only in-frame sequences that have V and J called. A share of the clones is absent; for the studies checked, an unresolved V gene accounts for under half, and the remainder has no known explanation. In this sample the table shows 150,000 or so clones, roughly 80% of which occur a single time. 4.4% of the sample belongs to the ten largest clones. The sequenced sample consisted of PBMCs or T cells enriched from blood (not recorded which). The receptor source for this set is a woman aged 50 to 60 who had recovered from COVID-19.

CDR3 region: CASSAVTGGEQYV. The CDR3 nucleotides read TGTGCCAGCAGTGCAGTGACAGGGGGGGAGCAGTACGTC. V is TRBV2 and J is TRBJ2-7, with 9 bases lining up with TRBD1. CDR1 and CDR2 (germline): SNHLY, FYNNEI. V shed 4 bases and J 7 bases; nucleotides not matched to a gene: 5. The CDR3 spans 13 residues.

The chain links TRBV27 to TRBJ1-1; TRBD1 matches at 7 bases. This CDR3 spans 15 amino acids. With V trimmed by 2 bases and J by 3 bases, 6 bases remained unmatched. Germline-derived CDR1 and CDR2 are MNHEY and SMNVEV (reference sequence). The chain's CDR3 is CASSLRQGGHTEAFF. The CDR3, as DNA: TGTGCCAGCAGTTTAAGGCAGGGGGGCCACACTGAAGCTTTCTTT.

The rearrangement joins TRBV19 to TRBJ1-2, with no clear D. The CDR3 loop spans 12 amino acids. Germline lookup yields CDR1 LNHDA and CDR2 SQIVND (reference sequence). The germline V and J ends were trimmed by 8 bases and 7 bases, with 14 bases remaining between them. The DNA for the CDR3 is TGTGCCAGTGCTATAAGGGAGGGTGGCTACACCTTC. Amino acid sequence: CASAIREGGYTF.

The CDR3 loop is CATRGSNQPQHF. The CDR3 nucleotides are TGTGCCACCCGAGGGTCGAATCAGCCCCAGCATTTT. The genes are TRBV24-1 and TRBJ1-5, with D unresolved. The V gene's germline CDR1 is KGHDR and CDR2 SFDVKD. V was pared by 9 bases and J by 4 bases, with 9 bases between. This CDR3 comprises 12 residues.

CDR3 DNA sequence: TGTGCCAGCAGCCAAGGTGGGGGGTTACGGCCCCAGCATTTT. Amino acid sequence: CASSQGGGLRPQHF. The gene calls are TRBV3-1 (or the pseudogene TRBV3-2) and TRBJ1-5; weak D call: TRBD1 (5 bases). Per germline, CDR1 LGHDT and CDR2 YNNKEL (reference sequence). The CDR3 spans 14 residues. V lost 1 base and J lost 9, with 13 bases in between.